This T cell receptor (beta chain) was recorded in a study of blood T cell repertoires in COVID-19. On the study more broadly: Sources were T cells, B-cell-depleted T cells, or PBMCs; the material itself was cDNA or gDNA.

The CDR3 contains 19 residues. V lost 6 bases, J lost 2 bases, and 18 bases stayed unmatched. Germline assignment: CDR1 SGHTA and CDR2 FQGNSA. The repertoire was sequenced with immunoSEQ multiplex PCR; TCRdb's copy has only in-frame clones and lacks some. The table lists approximately 140,000 clones, 88% of them singletons, with roughly 2.2% in the top ten. This clonotype originated in a man in his sixties or seventies with active COVID-19. The specimen sequenced was peripheral blood. The genes are TRBV7-2 and TRBJ2-1; TRBD2 matches at 8 bases. The CDR3 protein is CASRQGGAGGKLTYNEQFF. The CDR3, as DNA: TGTGCCAGCAGGCAAGGGGGGGCGGGAGGCAAGTTAACCTACAATGAGCAGTTCTTC. The variable domain in full, with the rest retrieved from reference TRBV7-2 and TRBJ2-1, is GAGVSQSPSNKVTEKGKDVELRCDPISGHTALYWYRQSLGQGLEFLIYFQGNSAPDKSGLPSDRFSAERTGGSVSTLTIQRTQQEDSAVYLCASRQGGAGGKLTYNEQFFGPGTRLTVL.